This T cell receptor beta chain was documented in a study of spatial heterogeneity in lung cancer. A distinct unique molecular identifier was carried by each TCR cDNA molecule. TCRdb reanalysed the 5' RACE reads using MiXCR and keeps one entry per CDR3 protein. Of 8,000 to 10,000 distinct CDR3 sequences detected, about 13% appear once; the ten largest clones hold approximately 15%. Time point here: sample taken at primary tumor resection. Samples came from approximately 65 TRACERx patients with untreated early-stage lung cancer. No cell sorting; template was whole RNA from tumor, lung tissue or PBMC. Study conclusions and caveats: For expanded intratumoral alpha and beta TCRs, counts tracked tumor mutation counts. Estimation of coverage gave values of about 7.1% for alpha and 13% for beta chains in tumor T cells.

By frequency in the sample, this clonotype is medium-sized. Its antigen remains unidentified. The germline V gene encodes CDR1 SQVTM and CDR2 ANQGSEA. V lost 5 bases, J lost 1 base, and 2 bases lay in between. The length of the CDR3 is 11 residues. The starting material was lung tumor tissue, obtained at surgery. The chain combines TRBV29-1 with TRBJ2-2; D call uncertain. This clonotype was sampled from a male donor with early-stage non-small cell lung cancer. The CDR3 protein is CSVKNTGELFF. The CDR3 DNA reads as TGCAGCGTTAAGAACACCGGGGAGCTGTTTTTT.